These T cell receptor beta chains were read from a single sample in a study of blood T cell repertoires in COVID-19. Only in-frame clones appear in the TCRdb table, and some are missing; sequencing was by immunoSEQ multiplex PCR. Of under 250,000 clones in the sample, about 91% were seen once. The source material was PBMCs or T cells enriched from blood (not recorded which). These receptors all come from a woman in her 30s with acute COVID-19. The CDR3 runs from the conserved cysteine through the conserved F or W. A D gene is named only where the DNA matches it firmly. Size values are once, few and many counts, or a class for expanded clones, and some rows have none.

TRBJ2-1	-	-	TRBV29-1	CSVSQGWYNEQFF	TGCAGCGTTTCCCAGGGCTGGTACAATGAGCAGTTCTTC
TRBJ1-5	-	-	TRBV19	CASSINVWQGSNQPQHF	TGTGCCAGTAGTATTAACGTCTGGCAGGGGAGTAATCAGCCCCAGCATTTT
TRBJ1-1	-	TRBD1	TRBV5-1	CASSLRDRFYTEAFF	TGCGCCAGCAGCTTGCGGGACAGGTTCTACACTGAAGCTTTCTTT
TRBJ1-1	-	-	TRBV27	CASSLYSAESNTEAFF	TGTGCCAGCAGTTTATACTCCGCCGAGTCAAACACTGAAGCTTTCTTT
TRBJ1-5	-	-	TRBV3-1/TRBV3-2	CASSQGSPWEIDSNQPQHF	TGTGCCAGCAGCCAAGGATCCCCTTGGGAGATAGATAGCAATCAGCCCCAGCATTTT
TRBJ2-7	-	-	TRBV6-5	CASSYSTNLYEQYF	TGTGCCAGCAGTTACTCTACAAACCTCTACGAGCAGTACTTC
TRBJ1-6	-	TRBD1	TRBV6-5	CASIRTGPNSPLHF	TGTGCCAGCATCAGGACAGGGCCCAATTCACCCCTCCACTTT
TRBJ2-5	-	TRBD2	TRBV7-2	CASSLEGTSGGQETQYF	TGTGCCAGCAGCTTAGAAGGGACTAGCGGGGGTCAAGAGACCCAGTACTTC
TRBJ1-1	-	-	TRBV5-1	CASSLRGGTEAFF	TGCGCCAGCAGCTTGAGGGGGGGCACTGAAGCTTTCTTT
TRBJ2-7	-	TRBD2	TRBV24-1	CATSSTSGGVEEQYF	TGTGCCACCAGTAGCACTAGCGGGGGAGTTGAGGAGCAGTACTTC
TRBJ2-3	-	TRBD2	TRBV6-2/TRBV6-3	CASSYSPSSGGADTQYF	TGTGCCAGCAGTTACTCTCCCTCTAGCGGGGGGGCAGATACGCAGTATTTT
TRBJ2-5	-	TRBD2	TRBV5-6	CASSFLAGYQETQYF	TGTGCCAGCAGCTTTCTAGCGGGGTACCAAGAGACCCAGTACTTC
TRBJ2-7	-	-	TRBV30	CKDPPSASAEDRDYEQYF	TGTAAGGACCCCCCCTCGGCTTCTGCAGAGGACAGAGACTACGAGCAGTACTTC
TRBJ2-5	once	TRBD1	TRBV29-1	CSVASGQGGETQYF	TGCAGCGTTGCCTCGGGACAGGGAGGTGAGACCCAGTACTTC
TRBJ2-1	-	TRBD2	TRBV24-1	CATSDRTSGGAGNEQFF	TGTGCCACCAGTGACAGGACTAGCGGGGGGGCGGGCAATGAGCAGTTCTTC
TRBJ2-2	-	-	TRBV19	CASSRVIGTGELFF	TGTGCCAGTAGTAGAGTGATCGGCACCGGGGAGCTGTTTTTT
TRBJ2-7	-	-	TRBV30	CAWTYSTEQYF	TGTGCCTGGACCTACTCTACCGAGCAGTACTTC
TRBJ2-3	-	-	TRBV7-6	CASSLAIGGTSTDTQYF	TGTGCCAGCAGCTTAGCGATCGGCGGTACTAGCACAGATACGCAGTATTTT
TRBJ2-5	once	TRBD2	TRBV30	CAWKRGGQETQYF	TGTGCCTGGAAACGGGGGGGCCAAGAGACCCAGTACTTC
TRBJ1-1	-	-	TRBV19	CASSMQGNTEAFF	TGTGCCAGTAGTATGCAGGGTAACACTGAAGCTTTCTTT
TRBJ1-5	-	-	TRBV7-9	CASSSSTGASNQPQHF	TGTGCCAGCAGCTCGTCGACAGGCGCTAGCAATCAGCCCCAGCATTTT
TRBJ2-1	-	-	TRBV5-1	CASSDRGLTAYNEQFF	TGCGCCAGCAGTGATCGAGGTCTTACCGCCTACAATGAGCAGTTCTTC
TRBJ1-5	-	-	TRBV28	CASSLSGPSNQPQHF	TGTGCCAGCAGTTTATCGGGTCCATCAAATCAGCCCCAGCATTTT
TRBJ1-2	-	-	TRBV4-3	CASSQYGGSNYGYTF	TGCGCCAGCAGCCAATACGGGGGTTCTAACTATGGCTACACCTTC
TRBJ1-1	-	-	TRBV6-5	CASSYETNTPAGAFF	TGTGCCAGCAGTTACGAAACAAACACGCCGGCAGGAGCTTTCTTT
TRBJ2-1	-	TRBD2	TRBV27	CATLGGTMSNEQFF	TGTGCCACCTTGGGGGGGACTATGAGCAATGAGCAGTTCTTC
TRBJ2-7	-	-	TRBV3-1/TRBV3-2	CASSHARDLYEQYF	TGTGCCAGCAGCCATGCCCGGGACTTATACGAGCAGTACTTC
TRBJ2-7	-	-	TRBV5-5	CASSLFGEQYF	TGTGCCAGCAGCTTGTTCGGCGAGCAGTACTTC
TRBJ2-5	once	-	TRBV7-9	CASSLRQGSYQETQYF	TGTGCCAGCAGCTTAAGGCAGGGTTCGTACCAAGAGACCCAGTACTTC
TRBJ1-6	few	-	TRBV4-1	CASSRSGMVSPLHF	TGCGCCAGCAGCCGATCAGGGATGGTATCACCCCTCCACTTT
TRBJ2-4	-	TRBD1	TRBV10-2	CASSLPVRGSVGIQYF	TGCGCCAGCAGCCTTCCGGTCAGGGGGTCAGTGGGCATTCAGTACTTC
TRBJ1-1	-	-	TRBV5-1	CASSLRGVTEAFF	TGCGCCAGCAGCTTGCGGGGGGTCACTGAAGCTTTCTTT
TRBJ2-2	-	TRBD1	TRBV9	CASSAGTGAGELFF	TGTGCCAGCAGCGCCGGGACAGGGGCCGGGGAGCTGTTTTTT
TRBJ2-7	-	-	TRBV5-1	CASSLERERYEQYF	TGCGCCAGCAGCTTGGAACGAGAACGATACGAGCAGTACTTC
TRBJ1-1	-	-	TRBV19	CASNGQGGMNTEAFF	TGTGCCAGTAATGGCCAGGGAGGTATGAACACTGAAGCTTTCTTT
TRBJ2-1	-	TRBD2	TRBV3-1/TRBV3-2	CASSQAGGNEQFF	TGTGCCAGCAGCCAAGCGGGGGGGAATGAGCAGTTCTTC
TRBJ1-1	-	-	TRBV29-1	CSVSMLGGEAFF	TGCAGCGTTAGTATGTTGGGGGGTGAGGCTTTCTTT
TRBJ1-2	once	TRBD1	TRBV6-5	CASRTGEEGYTF	TGTGCCAGCAGGACAGGGGAAGAAGGCTACACCTTC
TRBJ2-5	-	TRBD2	TRBV6-4	CASSESGGAQETQYF	TGTGCCAGCAGTGAGTCCGGGGGGGCCCAAGAGACCCAGTACTTC
TRBJ1-1	few	-	TRBV2	CASTRDSTLGSEAFF	TGTGCCAGCACTCGGGACTCTACTTTGGGGTCTGAAGCTTTCTTT
TRBJ2-3	-	-	TRBV7-9	CASSLPTGLGTDTQYF	TGTGCCAGCAGCTTACCGACAGGACTGGGCACAGATACGCAGTATTTT
TRBJ1-2	-	TRBD1	TRBV28	CASLSGTGQVYGYTF	TGTGCCAGCCTCTCCGGGACAGGGCAGGTCTATGGCTACACCTTC